This record concerns one T cell receptor beta chain sequence. Only in-frame clones appear in the TCRdb table, and some are missing; sequencing was by immunoSEQ multiplex PCR. The table shows some 760,000 clones, with 80% to 90% occurring only once. The data are from a study of shared T cell receptors in the human thymus. The CDR3 consists of 17 residues. The V gene lost 1 base and the J gene lost 0 bases, with 12 bases spanning the gap. Germline values: CDR1 SEHNR, CDR2 FQNEAQ (reference sequence). Another study also made use of these data, one on human thymus T cells. From that report: Donors were healthy Finnish babies undergoing corrective operations for congenital heart defects. Resections that were taken during corrective heart surgery supplied the thymus tissue. The authors found apparently biased V and J gene usage in thymic and blood repertoires. Related research found strongly overlapping thymic repertoires in unrelated individuals.

The chain employs TRBV7-9 and TRBJ2-2; D is perhaps TRBD2 (5 bases). The receptor was isolated from a girl in the first two years of life with a congenital heart defect. Sequencing used thymocytes. The CDR3 loop is CASSLGQRKANTGELFF. The CDR3 coding sequence is TGTGCCAGCAGCTTAGGGCAGCGGAAGGCGAACACCGGGGAGCTGTTTTTT.